These 7 T cell receptor beta chains were sequenced from one sample in a study of Tregs in tolerant kidney transplant recipients. Measured with immunoSEQ multiplex PCR; TCRdb has only the in-frame clones, and not every one. The sample has some 66,000 clones, roughly 92% seen once. The sequences come from CD8+ T cells from blood, collected before the transplant. Receptors were obtained from a human donor who received a combined kidney and bone marrow transplant.

The V call is TRBV11-2, the J call TRBJ1-1; D is perhaps TRBD1 (6 bases). V lost 4 bases and J lost 0, with 15 bases in between. In germline, CDR1 is SGHAT, CDR2 FQNNGV. There are 16 residues in the CDR3. In DNA form, the CDR3 reads TGTGCCAGCAGCTCAGAGCAGGGGCCACTGAACACTGAAGCTTTCTTT. Translation gives CASSSEQGPLNTEAFF.

The chain combines TRBV6-4 with TRBJ2-3; D may be TRBD2 (6 bases). Germline CDR1 MRHNA, CDR2 SNTAGT. The V gene lost 6 bases and the J gene lost 2 bases, with 15 bases spanning the gap. The CDR3 sequence is 15 residues long. CDR3 sequence: CASSRSGSNTDTQYF. The CDR3 DNA sequence: TGTGCCAGCAGCCGTAGCGGATCTAACACAGATACGCAGTATTTT.

The chain carries TRBV10-3 and TRBJ2-1; no clear D. V was shortened by 10 bases and J by 5 bases, with 9 bases between the two germline ends. This CDR3 region has 11 residues. In germline, CDR1 is ENHRY, CDR2 SYGVKD. CDR3 protein: CATLENNEQFF. CDR3 DNA sequence: TGTGCCACCTTGGAGAACAATGAGCAGTTCTTC.

In its sample, this clone was seen once. The rearrangement uses TRBV4-3 and TRBJ2-1, with D hard to call. The CDR3 has 11 amino acids. Germline assignment: CDR1 LGHNA and CDR2 YSLEER. Trimming pared 4 bases from V and 10 bases from J, leaving 8 bases between. CDR3 region: CASSRGSEQFF. DNA for the CDR3: TGCGCCAGCAGCCGCGGCAGCGAGCAGTTCTTC.

The chain links TRBV15 to TRBJ2-3; no reliable D call. Deletions cut 0 bases from V and 2 bases from J, with 15 bases between. CDR1 LNHNV and CDR2 YYDKDF come from the germline V gene (reference sequence). The CDR3 consists of 17 residues. CDR3 protein: CATSRELTVLSTDTQYF. In DNA form, the CDR3 reads TGTGCCACCAGCAGAGAGCTTACTGTACTCTCCACAGATACGCAGTATTTT.

The chain joins TRBV5-6 to TRBJ2-3, with 8 bases aligning to TRBD1. CDR3 length: 13 amino acids. With 2 bases clipped from V and 13 bases from J, the junction kept 9 bases outside the gene matches. Germline V gives CDR1 SGHDT, CDR2 YYEEEE. DNA for the CDR3: TGTGCCAGCAGCTTTAGTTCGACAGGGGACAAGTATTTT. Protein: CASSFSSTGDKYF.

The chain recombines TRBV27 with TRBJ1-1; possibly TRBD1 for D (5 bases). Looked up from germline, CDR1 is MNHEY and CDR2 is SMNVEV (reference sequence). The CDR3 runs 14 residues. V was trimmed by 2 bases and J by 1 base, leaving 8 bases between them. The CDR3 DNA follows: TGTGCCAGCAGTTTACGCCAGGGGAACACTGAAGCTTTCTTT. The encoded protein is CASSLRQGNTEAFF.